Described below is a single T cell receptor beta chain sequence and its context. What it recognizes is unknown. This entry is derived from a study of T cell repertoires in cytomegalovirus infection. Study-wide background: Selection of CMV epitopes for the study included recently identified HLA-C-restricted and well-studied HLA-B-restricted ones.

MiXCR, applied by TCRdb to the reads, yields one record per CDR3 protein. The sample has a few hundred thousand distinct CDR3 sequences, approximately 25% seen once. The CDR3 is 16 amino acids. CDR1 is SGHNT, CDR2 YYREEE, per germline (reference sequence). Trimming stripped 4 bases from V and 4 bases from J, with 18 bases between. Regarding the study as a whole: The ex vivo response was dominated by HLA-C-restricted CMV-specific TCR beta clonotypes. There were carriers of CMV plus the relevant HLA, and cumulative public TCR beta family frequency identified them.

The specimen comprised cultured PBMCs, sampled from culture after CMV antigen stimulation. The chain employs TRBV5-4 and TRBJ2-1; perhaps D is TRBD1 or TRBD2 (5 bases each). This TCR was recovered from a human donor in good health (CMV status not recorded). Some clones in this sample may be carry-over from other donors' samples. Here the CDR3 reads CASSRSGHSPYNEQFF. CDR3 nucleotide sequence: TGTGCCAGCAGCCGAAGCGGACACTCTCCTTACAATGAGCAGTTCTTC.